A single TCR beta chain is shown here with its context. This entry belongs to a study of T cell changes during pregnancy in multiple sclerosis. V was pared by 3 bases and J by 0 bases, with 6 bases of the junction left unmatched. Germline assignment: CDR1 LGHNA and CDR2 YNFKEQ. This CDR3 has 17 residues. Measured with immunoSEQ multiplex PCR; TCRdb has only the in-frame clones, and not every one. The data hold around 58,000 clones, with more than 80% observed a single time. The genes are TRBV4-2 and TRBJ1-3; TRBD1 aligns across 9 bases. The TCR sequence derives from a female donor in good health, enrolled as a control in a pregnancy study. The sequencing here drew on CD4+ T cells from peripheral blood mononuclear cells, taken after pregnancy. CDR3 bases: TGTGCCAGCAGCCAGATACAGGGGGCTTCCTCTGGAAACACCATATATTTT. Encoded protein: CASSQIQGASSGNTIYF.